The text below deals with one T cell receptor beta chain. Its antigen is unknown. The sample is drawn from a study of T cell responses to AZD1222 COVID-19 vaccine. Overall study results and limits: CD4 TCRs associated with vaccination spanned spike, dominating at 160-218 and 743-854.

The J segment lost 1 base and the V segment lost 1 base, leaving 4 bases of the junction unmatched. There are 16 residues in the CDR3. CDR1 ENHRY and CDR2 SYGVKD come from the germline V gene. Method: immunoSEQ multiplex PCR; TCRdb's copy keeps in-frame clones and lacks some. The profile covers about 180,000 clones, with over 85% appearing a single time and 0.8% to 1.3% taken by the ten largest. The rearrangement uses TRBV10-3 and TRBJ2-5; 9 bases match TRBD1. This TCR was sampled from an adult who received the MenACWY meningococcal vaccine as a control. Sample: peripheral blood, taken 28 days after the second dose of the MenACWY control vaccine. CDR3 sequence (DNA): TGTGCCATCAGTGAGTTGGGACAGGGCCCCCAAGAGACCCAGTACTTC. This translates into CAISELGQGPQETQYF.